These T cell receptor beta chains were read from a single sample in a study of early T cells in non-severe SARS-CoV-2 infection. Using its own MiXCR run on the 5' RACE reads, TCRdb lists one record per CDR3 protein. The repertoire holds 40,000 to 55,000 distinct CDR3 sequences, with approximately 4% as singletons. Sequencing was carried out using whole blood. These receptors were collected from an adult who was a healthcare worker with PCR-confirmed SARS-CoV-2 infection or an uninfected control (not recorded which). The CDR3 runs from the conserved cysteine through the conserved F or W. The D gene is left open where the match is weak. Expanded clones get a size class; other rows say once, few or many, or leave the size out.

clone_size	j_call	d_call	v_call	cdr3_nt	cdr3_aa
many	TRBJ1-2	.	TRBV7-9	TGTGCCAGCAGCTTAGCGGCTGTGGACAGAGATGGCTACACCTTC	CASSLAAVDRDGYTF
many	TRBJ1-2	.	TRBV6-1	TGTGCCAGCAGCCAATTACCCAACGGCGCTCTCTATGGCTACACCTTC	CASSQLPNGALYGYTF
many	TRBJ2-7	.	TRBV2	TGTGCCAGCAGTTCAATTCCCTCGATAACGGAAAGCTCCTACGAGCAGTACTTC	CASSSIPSITESSYEQYF
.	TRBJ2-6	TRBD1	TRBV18	TGTGCCAGCTCACCACCCCCGACAGGGGCATCTGGGGCCAACGTCCTGACTTTC	CASSPPPTGASGANVLTF
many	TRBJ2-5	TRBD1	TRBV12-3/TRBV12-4	TGTGCCAGCAGAGGGGGCGCGGGTATCGTAGAGACCCAGTACTTC	CASRGGAGIVETQYF
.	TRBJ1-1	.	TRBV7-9	TGTGCCAGCAGCTCCGGGGCGAACACTGAAGCTTTCTTT	CASSSGANTEAFF
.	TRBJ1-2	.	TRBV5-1	TGCGCCAGCACCTTTACGCCGGGGGCCCTAGGGCACTATGGCTACACCTTC	CASTFTPGALGHYGYTF
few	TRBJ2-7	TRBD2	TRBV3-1	TGTGCCAGCAGCCGGACTTGGGTCAGCGGGAGTCAGTACGAGCAGTACTTC	CASSRTWVSGSQYEQYF
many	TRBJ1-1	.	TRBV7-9	TGTGCCAGCAGCCCTACAGCTGAAGCTTTCTTT	CASSPTAEAFF
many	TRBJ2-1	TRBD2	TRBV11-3	TGTGCCAGCAGCTTCGAGGGAGGGAGCACCGGTAATGAGCAGTTCTTC	CASSFEGGSTGNEQFF
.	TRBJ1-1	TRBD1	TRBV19	TGTGCCAGTAGTGCCTCGGCAGGGGGCAGGGTGAACACTGAAGCTTTCTTT	CASSASAGGRVNTEAFF
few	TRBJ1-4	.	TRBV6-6	TGTGCCAGCAGGAAAAACGTACCTGGAGGGGAAAAACTGTTTTTT	CASRKNVPGGEKLFF
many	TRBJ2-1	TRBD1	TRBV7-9	TGTGCCAGCAGCCCAAGACAGGGTTGGAATGAGCAGTTCTTC	CASSPRQGWNEQFF
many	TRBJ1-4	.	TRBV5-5	TGTGCCAGCAGCTTGTGGGGAACTAATGAAAAACTGTTTTTT	CASSLWGTNEKLFF
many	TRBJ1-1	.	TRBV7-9	TGTGCCAGCAGCTTCGACAGCCGTGAAGCTTTCTTT	CASSFDSREAFF
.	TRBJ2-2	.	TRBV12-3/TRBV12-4	TGTGCCAGCAGCGCACTAGAGGCCACCGGGGAGCTGTTTTTT	CASSALEATGELFF
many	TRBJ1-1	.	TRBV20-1	TGCAGTGCTAGAGATTTGGAAGGCACTGAAGCTTTCTTT	CSARDLEGTEAFF
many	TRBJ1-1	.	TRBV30	TGTGCCTGGAAAAGGAACAGGCTGAACACTGAAGCTTTCTTT	CAWKRNRLNTEAFF
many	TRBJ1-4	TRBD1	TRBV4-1	TGCGCCAGCAGCCAACCTGGACAGGGGGAAAATGAAAAACTGTTTTTT	CASSQPGQGENEKLFF
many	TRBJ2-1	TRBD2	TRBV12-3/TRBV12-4	TGTGCCAGCAGGACCTCTTCGGGGGGTGGATTCTACAATGAGCAGTTCTTC	CASRTSSGGGFYNEQFF
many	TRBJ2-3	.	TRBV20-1	TGCAGTGCTAGACAGCAGGGAGCTTCCTTTAGCACAGATACGCAGTATTTT	CSARQQGASFSTDTQYF
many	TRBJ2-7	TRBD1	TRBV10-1	TGCGCCAGCCAAAGACAGGGGTCCTACGAGCAGTACTTC	CASQRQGSYEQYF